A selection of T cell receptor beta chains follows, all from one sample in a study of identical twins. TCRdb analysed the 5' RACE reads with MiXCR anew, one entry per CDR3 protein. The table records 450,000 to 650,000 distinct CDR3 sequences, nearly 10% of them present only once. The same specimen was also included in a second study, on yellow fever vaccine responses in identical twins.

The sample comprised PBMCs. These receptors all come from a woman aged 18-30 years in good health. Each CDR3 is given with its conserved first and last residue. D genes are given only for firm matches. Clone size is shown for a subset of rows, as once, few, many or a class of expanded clone.

clone_size	j_call	v_call	d_call	cdr3_nt	cdr3_aa
few	TRBJ2-1	TRBV12-3/TRBV12-4	TRBD2	TGTGCCAGCAGTGCCCCGGGACTAGCGGAGTACAATGAGCAGTTCTTC	CASSAPGLAEYNEQFF
few	TRBJ2-5	TRBV9	TRBD2	TGTGCCAGCAGCGCCACTAGCGGGGGGGAAGAGACCCAGTACTTC	CASSATSGGEETQYF
many	TRBJ2-2	TRBV3-1	-	TGTGCCAGCACCGCCAAAACCAGCGGGGAGCTGTTTTTT	CASTAKTSGELFF
-	TRBJ2-5	TRBV7-2	-	TGTGCCAGCAGCTTGTGGGGGGCTCAAGAGACCCAGTACTTC	CASSLWGAQETQYF
many	TRBJ2-3	TRBV20-1	TRBD2	TGCAGTGCTAGCCCAGAGCGGGGGTACACAGATACGCAGTATTTT	CSASPERGYTDTQYF
few	TRBJ1-1	TRBV3-1	TRBD1	TGTGCCAGCAGCACCCGGGACAGCCCGAGGACTGAAGCTTTCTTT	CASSTRDSPRTEAFF
many	TRBJ2-1	TRBV11-2	-	TGTGCCAGCAGCTTAGGAACAGGGCAATACAATGAGCAGTTCTTC	CASSLGTGQYNEQFF
few	TRBJ2-7	TRBV7-6	-	TGTGCCAGCATCCCTGAGGCGGGGTCGTTCTACGAGCAGTACTTC	CASIPEAGSFYEQYF
-	TRBJ1-1	TRBV30	-	TGTGCCTGGAAGGTCAGTAGTCCCACTGAAGCTTTCTTT	CAWKVSSPTEAFF
-	TRBJ2-3	TRBV7-2	TRBD2	TGTGCCAGCAGCTTACGTGCTAGCGGCCCAGATACGCAGTATTTT	CASSLRASGPDTQYF
few	TRBJ2-1	TRBV18	-	TGTGCCAGCCATTCGGACAATGAGCAGTTCTTC	CASHSDNEQFF
-	TRBJ2-7	TRBV20-1	-	TGCAGTGCTAGCGGGCAGGGCGGGACTCTCTACGAGCAGTACTTC	CSASGQGGTLYEQYF
-	TRBJ2-3	TRBV2	-	TGTGCCAGCGGGGGCGGGTCTAGCACAGATACGCAGTATTTT	CASGGGSSTDTQYF
few	TRBJ2-3	TRBV5-1	TRBD2	TGCGCCAGCAGCTCGGGGACTAGCGGGGCCCAGGATACGCAGTATTTT	CASSSGTSGAQDTQYF
many	TRBJ2-7	TRBV14	TRBD2	TGTGCCAGCAGCCAACTAGCGGGAGGGCCCTACGAGCAGTACTTC	CASSQLAGGPYEQYF
-	TRBJ2-1	TRBV28	-	TGTGCCAGCAGTGCAGGGGAACTGGTCGATGAGCAGTTCTTC	CASSAGELVDEQFF
few	TRBJ2-7	TRBV10-3	TRBD2	TGTGCCATCATTTTCGAAAAGCGGGGCCACTCCTACGAGCAGTACTTC	CAIIFEKRGHSYEQYF
many	TRBJ2-5	TRBV5-1	-	TGCGCCAGCAGGAGGAGGTCCCTAGCCCAAGAGACCCAGTACTTC	CASRRRSLAQETQYF
many	TRBJ2-1	TRBV20-1	TRBD2	TGCAGTGCTAGAGATCTTCGACTAGCAGCCTACAATGAGCAGTTCTTC	CSARDLRLAAYNEQFF
many	TRBJ2-5	TRBV7-9	TRBD2	TGTGCCAGCAGCTCGACTAGCGGGGGGAAACAAGAGACCCAGTACTTC	CASSSTSGGKQETQYF
many	TRBJ2-1	TRBV4-2	-	TGTGCCAGCAGCCAAGAGCCTTTCGTAGGAAGCTCCTACAATGAGCAGTTCTTC	CASSQEPFVGSSYNEQFF
-	TRBJ2-7	TRBV28	TRBD1	TGTGCCAGCAGTCTGGGGGACAGTCTGAGCGAGCAGTACTTC	CASSLGDSLSEQYF
few	TRBJ2-1	TRBV2	-	TGTGCCAGCAGTGAAGGGGCCCACGACCTACGTGAGCAGTTCTTC	CASSEGAHDLREQFF
many	TRBJ2-1	TRBV27	TRBD1	TGTGCCACTTTTGGACAGGGGTCGGTCAATGAGCAGTTCTTC	CATFGQGSVNEQFF
many	TRBJ1-2	TRBV10-3	TRBD1	TGTGCCATTTACACTCTTTACAGGGGTGGCTACACCTTC	CAIYTLYRGGYTF
-	TRBJ2-7	TRBV12-3/TRBV12-4	-	TGTGCCAGCAGTTTAGAAGTGGGGGTCGCCTACGAGCAGTACTTC	CASSLEVGVAYEQYF
-	TRBJ2-1	TRBV5-1	TRBD2	TGCGCCAGCAGCTCCGGGACTAGCGTCTACAATGAGCAGTTCTTC	CASSSGTSVYNEQFF
-	TRBJ2-2	TRBV6-2/TRBV6-3	-	TGTGCCAGCAGGCCCTCTCGGGCCTTATACACCGGGGAGCTGTTTTTT	CASRPSRALYTGELFF
-	TRBJ2-1	TRBV12-3/TRBV12-4	TRBD2	TGTACCTTCAGTTTAGTCTTTAGTGGGACTAGCGGGAGACCCGATGAGCAGTTCTTC	CTFSLVFSGTSGRPDEQFF
-	TRBJ2-4	TRBV10-2	TRBD2	TGCGCCAGCAGAGATAGCGGGAATTTCAAAAACATTCAGTACTTC	CASRDSGNFKNIQYF
many	TRBJ2-1	TRBV4-3	TRBD2	TGCGCCAGCAGCAAGACTAGCGGGGGGGACTACAATGAGCAGTTCTTC	CASSKTSGGDYNEQFF
many	TRBJ2-1	TRBV15	TRBD2	TGTGCCACCAGCAGAGGAAGCGGGGGCGACTACAATGAGCAGTTCTTC	CATSRGSGGDYNEQFF
few	TRBJ2-4	TRBV19	-	TGTGCCAGTAAACCGGAGTTCACCAAAAACATTCAGTACTTC	CASKPEFTKNIQYF
-	TRBJ2-3	TRBV10-3	TRBD2	TGTGCCATCAGTGAGTCGAGAGCGGGAGGGATGTATTTT	CAISESRAGGMYF
-	TRBJ2-2	TRBV29-1	TRBD1	TGCAGCGTTGAAGTGACAGGGTCGGGCACCGGGGAGCTGTTTTTT	CSVEVTGSGTGELFF
few	TRBJ2-7	TRBV6-2/TRBV6-3	-	TGTGCCAGCAGCGACCCAGGCTCCTACGAGCAGTACTTC	CASSDPGSYEQYF
few	TRBJ2-7	TRBV29-1	TRBD1	TGCAGCGTAGGGACAGATGGCTACGAGCAGTACTTC	CSVGTDGYEQYF
-	TRBJ2-7	TRBV4-1	-	TGCGCCAGCAGCCAAGCAGACAGTAGCTCCTACGAGCAGTACTTC	CASSQADSSSYEQYF
many	TRBJ1-3	TRBV3-1	-	TGTGCCAGCAGCCAAGATATGGTCTCTGGAAACACCATATATTTT	CASSQDMVSGNTIYF
few	TRBJ2-5	TRBV12-3/TRBV12-4	TRBD2	TGTGCCAGCAGTTTGATTGGACTAGCGGGGGGCCGGGAGACCCAGTACTTC	CASSLIGLAGGRETQYF
few	TRBJ2-5	TRBV12-3/TRBV12-4	-	TGTGCCAGCCGGGGGACGGTCCAAGAGACCCAGTACTTC	CASRGTVQETQYF
few	TRBJ2-7	TRBV30	-	TGTGCCTGGAGTGGGAGGGTAGCCTACGAGCAGTACTTC	CAWSGRVAYEQYF
-	TRBJ2-5	TRBV19	-	TGTGCCAGTAGTACCCAGCACCAAGAGACCCAGTACTTC	CASSTQHQETQYF
many	TRBJ1-2	TRBV6-1	-	TGTGCCAGCAGGAGGGGAGGGAGTAACTATGGCTACACCTTC	CASRRGGSNYGYTF
-	TRBJ2-7	TRBV6-1	-	TGTGCCACATACAGGGCCTACGAGCAGTACTTC	CATYRAYEQYF
many	TRBJ2-3	TRBV28	-	TGTGCCAGCAGTTCGACAGGAGATACGCAGTATTTT	CASSSTGDTQYF
-	TRBJ2-7	TRBV6-1	-	TGTGCCAGCACCCTCAACCAAGGGAAATATGCCTACGAGCAGTACTTC	CASTLNQGKYAYEQYF
-	TRBJ2-1	TRBV7-9	-	TGTGCCAGCAGCTTAGAGACCCATAGAAACAATGAGCAGTTCTTC	CASSLETHRNNEQFF
many	TRBJ2-2	TRBV29-1	-	TGCAGCGTTGCTGCTAACACCGGGGAGCTGTTTTTT	CSVAANTGELFF
-	TRBJ2-7	TRBV10-3	-	TGTGCCATCAGTGATTTTAGTACGGGGTCCTCCTACGAGCAGTACTTC	CAISDFSTGSSYEQYF
many	TRBJ2-5	TRBV7-2	TRBD1	TGTGCCAGCAGCAGGGACAGGGGCCGGGAGACCCAGTACTTC	CASSRDRGRETQYF
many	TRBJ1-2	TRBV12-3/TRBV12-4	-	TGTGCCAGCAGCCCCCCTGCCGGGGTTTACTATGGCTACACCTTC	CASSPPAGVYYGYTF
few	TRBJ2-5	TRBV12-3/TRBV12-4	TRBD1	TGTGCCAGCATAGGACAGGGCGGGGAGACCCAGTACTTC	CASIGQGGETQYF
many	TRBJ1-1	TRBV3-1	-	TGTGCCAGCAGCCCTCACTCAAGCACGTGGGTCTTT	CASSPHSSTWVF
-	TRBJ1-2	TRBV28	-	TGTGCCAGCAGCCCCCCCGGGGGTTATGGCTACACCTTC	CASSPPGGYGYTF
few	TRBJ1-1	TRBV5-1	-	TGCGCCAGCAGTAGGGCTGATGAAGCTTTCTTT	CASSRADEAFF
-	TRBJ2-1	TRBV20-1	TRBD2	TGCAGTGCTAGAGGCGGGAGGGCCGGGAATGAGCAGTTCTTC	CSARGGRAGNEQFF
-	TRBJ2-7	TRBV28	-	TGTGCCAGCACCGGACCGGGGTTCTCCTACGAGCAGTACTTC	CASTGPGFSYEQYF
many	TRBJ2-7	TRBV7-9	-	TGTGCCAGCAGCCGAGGGTCCAAAGAGACCCACTACGAGCAGTACTTC	CASSRGSKETHYEQYF